This T cell receptor beta chain was retrieved from a study of T cells in Graves' hyperthyroidism and ophthalmopathy. Turning to the study itself: Before treatment of any kind, peripheral blood was taken at initial diagnosis.

Criteria for exclusion of patients were uncontrolled infection, other autoimmune disease, pregnancy or lactation. Diagnoses were established using clinical symptoms, serum thyroxine and TRAb, thyroid ultrasound and orbital computed tomography. Source material for PBMCs was over 7.5 ml fresh peripheral blood. RNA transcripts served as the template for amplifying TCR beta CDR3 regions. HTBI primers were the set used in a first-round RT-PCR of the TCR CDR3. Using its own MiXCR run on the multiplex PCR reads, TCRdb lists one record per CDR3 protein. Among 750,000 to 950,000 distinct CDR3 sequences listed, 38% were seen once. This CDR3 region has 13 residues. The germline gives CDR1 LNHDA, CDR2 SQIVND (reference sequence). Trimming took off 2 bases at V and 5 bases at J, with 8 bases between the two ends.

The chain has TRBV19 and TRBJ2-3, with D uncertain. What was sequenced was blood. This TCR was sampled from a man younger than 35 with Graves' hyperthyroidism. The CDR3, as DNA: TGTGCCAGTAGTATACTATTCCGAGATACGCAGTATTTT. Translating gives CASSILFRDTQYF.